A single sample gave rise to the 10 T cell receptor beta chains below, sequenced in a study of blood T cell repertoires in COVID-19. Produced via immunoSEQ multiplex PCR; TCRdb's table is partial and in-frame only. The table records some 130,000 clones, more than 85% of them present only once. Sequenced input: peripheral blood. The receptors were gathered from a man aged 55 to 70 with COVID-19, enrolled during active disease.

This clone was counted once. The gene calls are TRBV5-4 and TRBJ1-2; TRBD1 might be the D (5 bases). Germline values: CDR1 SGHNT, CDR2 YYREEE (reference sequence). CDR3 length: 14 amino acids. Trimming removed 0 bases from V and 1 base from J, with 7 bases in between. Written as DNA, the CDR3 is TGTGCCAGCAGCTTGGAGGGGAATAACTATGGCTACACCTTC. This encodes CASSLEGNNYGYTF.

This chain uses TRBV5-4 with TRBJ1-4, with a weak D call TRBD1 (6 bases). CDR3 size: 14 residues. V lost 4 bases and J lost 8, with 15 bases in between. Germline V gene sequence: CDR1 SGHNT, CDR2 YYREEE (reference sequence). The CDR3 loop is CASSRGGAGEKLFF. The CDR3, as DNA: TGTGCCAGCAGCCGCGGGGGCGCAGGCGAAAAACTGTTTTTT.

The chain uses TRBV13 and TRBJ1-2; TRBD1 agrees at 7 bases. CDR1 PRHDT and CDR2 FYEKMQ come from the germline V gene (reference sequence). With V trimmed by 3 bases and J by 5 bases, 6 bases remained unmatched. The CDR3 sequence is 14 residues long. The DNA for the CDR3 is TGTGCCAGCAGCTTCTATGGACAGGAGTATGGCTACACCTTC. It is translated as CASSFYGQEYGYTF.

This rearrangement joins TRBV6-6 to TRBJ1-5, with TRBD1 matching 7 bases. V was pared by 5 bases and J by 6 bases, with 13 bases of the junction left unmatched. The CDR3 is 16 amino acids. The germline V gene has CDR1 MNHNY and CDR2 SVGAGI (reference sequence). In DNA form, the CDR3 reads TGTGCCAGCAGTCCCCTACAGGGGTCCGGGGGTCAGCCCCAGCATTTT. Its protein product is CASSPLQGSGGQPQHF.

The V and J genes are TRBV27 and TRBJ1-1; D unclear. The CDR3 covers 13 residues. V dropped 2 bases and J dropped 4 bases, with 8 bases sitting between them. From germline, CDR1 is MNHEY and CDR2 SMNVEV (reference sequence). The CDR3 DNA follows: TGTGCCAGCAGTTTAGATAGGAGCACTGAAGCTTTCTTT. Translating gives CASSLDRSTEAFF.

The CDR3 bases are TGTGCCTGGAGTCGGAGGAGGGGCCCTGGAAACACCATATATTTT. This gives the protein CAWSRRRGPGNTIYF. The chain joins TRBV30 to TRBJ1-3; D may be TRBD1 (5 bases). Trimming stripped 2 bases from V and 2 bases from J, with 13 bases between. This CDR3 has 15 amino acids. Germline-derived CDR1 and CDR2 are GTSNPN and SVGIG (reference sequence). The full variable domain, completed using reference TRBV30 and TRBJ1-3, is SQTIHQWPATLVQPVGSPLSLECTVEGTSNPNLYWYRQAAGRGLQLLFYSVGIGQISSEVPQNLSASRPQDRQFILSSKKLLLSDSGFYLCAWSRRRGPGNTIYFGEGSWLTVV.

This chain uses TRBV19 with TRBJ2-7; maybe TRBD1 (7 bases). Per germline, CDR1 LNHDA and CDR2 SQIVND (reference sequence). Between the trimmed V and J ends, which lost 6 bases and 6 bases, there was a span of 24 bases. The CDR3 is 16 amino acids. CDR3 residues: CASRRSRDSGLGEQYF. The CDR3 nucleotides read TGTGCCAGTAGACGAAGCCGGGACAGCGGGTTAGGCGAGCAGTACTTC.

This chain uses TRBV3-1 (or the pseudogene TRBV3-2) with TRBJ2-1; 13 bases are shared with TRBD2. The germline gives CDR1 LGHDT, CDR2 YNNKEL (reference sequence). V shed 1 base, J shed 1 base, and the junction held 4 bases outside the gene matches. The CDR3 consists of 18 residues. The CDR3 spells CASSQALAGGQSYNEQFF. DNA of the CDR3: TGTGCCAGCAGCCAAGCACTAGCGGGGGGGCAATCCTACAATGAGCAGTTCTTC.

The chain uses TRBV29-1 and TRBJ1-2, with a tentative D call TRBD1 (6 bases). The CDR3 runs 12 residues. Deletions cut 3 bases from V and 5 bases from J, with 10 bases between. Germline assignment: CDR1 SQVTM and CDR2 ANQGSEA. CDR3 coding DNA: TGCAGCGTTGAGTGGCAGGGGTATGGCTACACCTTC. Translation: CSVEWQGYGYTF.

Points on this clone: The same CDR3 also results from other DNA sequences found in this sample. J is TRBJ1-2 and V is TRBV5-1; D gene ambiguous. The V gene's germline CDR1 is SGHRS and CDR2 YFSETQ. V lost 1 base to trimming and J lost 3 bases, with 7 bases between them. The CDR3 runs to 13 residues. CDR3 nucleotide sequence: TGCGCCAGCAGCTTGTCGCAGGACTATGGCTACACCTTC. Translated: CASSLSQDYGYTF.